The 29 T cell receptor beta chains below all came from one sample that was sequenced in a study of blood T cell repertoires in COVID-19. Sequenced by immunoSEQ multiplex PCR; TCRdb stores in-frame clones only, minus some. The sample consists of 250,000 to 300,000 clones, around 84% of them appearing once. Sequenced input: PBMCs or T cells enriched from blood (not recorded which). The origin of the receptors is a man aged 30-40 years with acute COVID-19.

The chain combines TRBV27 with TRBJ1-2, with 9 bases fitting TRBD1. The V and J ends lost 0 bases and 3 bases, in that order; junction bases with no gene match: 8. The germline V gene has CDR1 MNHEY and CDR2 SMNVEV (reference sequence). The CDR3 length is 17 residues. DNA for the CDR3: TGTGCCAGCAGTTTATCGATATTGGACAGGGGTGACTATGGCTACACCTTC. Protein: CASSLSILDRGDYGYTF.

This chain connects TRBV11-2 to TRBJ2-7, with a possible D match to TRBD2 (5 bases). This CDR3 has 12 amino acids. Germline V gives CDR1 SGHAT, CDR2 FQNNGV. The V and J ends lost 3 bases and 2 bases respectively, with 5 bases between them. The CDR3 DNA sequence: TGTGCCAGCAGCTTCGGGGCCTACGAGCAGTACGTC. The encoded protein is CASSFGAYEQYV.

The chain links TRBV5-1 to TRBJ2-3; maybe TRBD1 (6 bases). The germline CDR1 and CDR2 sequences are SGHRS and YFSETQ. V lost 4 bases, J lost 0 bases, and 12 bases lay in between. This CDR3 region has 15 residues. The DNA for the CDR3 is TGCGCCAGCAGCGGGGACAAGGCTAGCACAGATACGCAGTATTTT. It translates to CASSGDKASTDTQYF. Full variable domain (rest looked up from reference TRBV5-1 and TRBJ2-3): KAGVTQTPRYLIKTRGQQVTLSCSPISGHRSVSWYQQTPGQGLQFLFEYFSETQRNKGNFPGRFSGRQFSNSRSEMNVSTLELGDSALYLCASSGDKASTDTQYFGPGTRLTVL.

V gene TRBV25-1 combines with J gene TRBJ2-3; the match to TRBD1 covers 7 bases. Germline CDR1 is MGHDK and CDR2 is SYGVNS. CDR3 length equals 14 residues. V shed 6 bases and J 4 bases; nucleotides not matched to a gene: 7. DNA of the CDR3: TGTGCCAGCAGAGCGGACAGGTGGGCAGATACGCAGTATTTT. Its translation: CASRADRWADTQYF.

The genes are TRBV25-1 and TRBJ1-6; tentative D call: TRBD1 (6 bases). V lost 1 base and J lost 3, with 16 bases in between. The length of the CDR3 is 18 residues. CDR1 and CDR2 (germline): MGHDK, SYGVNS. CDR3 DNA sequence: TGTGCCAGCAGTGAATCGGTGCCAGGGGTTTTCTATAATTCACCCCTCCACTTT. This codes for CASSESVPGVFYNSPLHF.

The rearrangement uses TRBV2 and TRBJ2-5; tentative D call: TRBD2 (6 bases). The V gene lost 7 bases and the J gene lost 1 base, with 16 bases spanning the gap. Germline loops: CDR1 SNHLY, CDR2 FYNNEI. The CDR3 runs 15 residues. CDR3: CASNPRGGIQETQYF. DNA of the CDR3: TGTGCCAGCAACCCCCGGGGAGGCATCCAAGAGACCCAGTACTTC.

V gene TRBV3-1 (or the pseudogene TRBV3-2) combines with J gene TRBJ2-1; possibly TRBD2 for D (5 bases). Germline V gene data show CDR1 as LGHDT and CDR2 as YNNKEL (reference sequence). The CDR3 length is 12 residues. Trimming left V 6 bases short and J 10 bases short, with 13 bases between. DNA for the CDR3: TGTGCCAGCAGACTAGGACTTAGGGAGCAGTTCTTC. Translation: CASRLGLREQFF.

This sequence joins TRBV6-5 and TRBJ2-7; 7 bases are shared with TRBD1. Germline V gene lookup returns CDR1 MNHEY and CDR2 SVGAGI. V gave up 7 bases and J gave up 4 bases; unmatched junction bases: 13. The CDR3 is 15 amino acids. The CDR3 nucleotides read TGTGCCAGCACCCGATCGGGGCAGGGGGAGTACGAGCAGTACGTC. As protein: CASTRSGQGEYEQYV.

As regards this clone: This sample also contains other DNA sequences that code for the same CDR3. The V call is TRBV7-9, the J call TRBJ2-1; D unclear. CDR3 length: 15 residues. Germline assignment: CDR1 SEHNR and CDR2 FQNEAQ (reference sequence). Between the trimmed V and J ends, which lost 2 bases and 4 bases, there was a span of 12 bases. The CDR3 protein is CASSLSESSYNEQFF. CDR3 DNA sequence: TGTGCCAGCAGCTTATCCGAGAGCTCATACAATGAGCAGTTCTTC.

Comments on this clone: The junction departs from germline at one end; a sequencing error may be responsible. The genes are TRBV29-1 and TRBJ1-2, with 9 nucleotides matching TRBD1. Germline CDR1 and CDR2: SQVTM and ANQGSEA. The CDR3 extends over 14 amino acids. Written as DNA, the CDR3 is TGCAGCGTCGAAGGGGGACAGGGAATCGATGGCTACACCTTC. Its translation: CSVEGGQGIDGYTF.

The gene calls are TRBV9 and TRBJ1-2; weak D call: TRBD1 (5 bases). The length of the CDR3 is 15 residues. V was pared by 1 base and J by 2 bases, with 12 bases between. Germline V gene data show CDR1 as SGDLS and CDR2 as YYNGEE. This CDR3 is CASSVSGGNNYGYTF. The CDR3 DNA reads TGTGCCAGCAGCGTATCTGGGGGGAACAACTATGGCTACACCTTC.

The chain carries TRBV7-9 and TRBJ1-1, with 9 bases lining up with TRBD1. Germline CDR1 is SEHNR and CDR2 is FQNEAQ (reference sequence). CDR3 length equals 18 residues. Losses at the gene ends were 4 bases for V and 0 bases for J; bases not matched to a gene: 12. CDR3 sequence: CASSSMGQGARMNTEAFF. CDR3 sequence (DNA): TGTGCCAGCAGCTCGATGGGACAGGGCGCCCGAATGAACACTGAAGCTTTCTTT.

The rearrangement uses TRBV28 and TRBJ2-5, with TRBD1 matching over 9 bases. The trim removed 4 bases at V and 4 bases at J, leaving 4 bases unmatched. The CDR3 is 14 amino acids. Looked up from germline, CDR1 is MDHEN and CDR2 is SYDVKM. The CDR3, as DNA: TGTGCCAGCAGTTGGGACAGGGTTCGAGAGACCCAGTACTTC. It yields the protein CASSWDRVRETQYF.

The CDR3 DNA sequence: TGTGCCAGTAGGGGGGGTAGCGGGACGAGGGGCCCTAGCACAGATACGCAGTATTTT. It encodes CASRGGSGTRGPSTDTQYF. The chain links TRBV19 to TRBJ2-3, with 8 bases that match TRBD2. V gave up 6 bases and J gave up 0 bases; unmatched junction bases: 17. The CDR3 has 19 amino acids. CDR1 LNHDA and CDR2 SQIVND come from the germline V gene (reference sequence).

The chain couples TRBV6-5 to TRBJ1-1, with unresolved D. V lost 0 bases to trimming and J lost 1 base, with 9 bases between them. The germline V gene encodes CDR1 MNHEY and CDR2 SVGAGI. This CDR3 has 15 amino acids. The CDR3 sequence: CASSYSRYGNTEAFF. CDR3 DNA sequence: TGTGCCAGCAGTTACTCGCGTTACGGGAACACTGAAGCTTTCTTT.

The chain uses TRBV2 and TRBJ2-5, with a possible D match to TRBD1 (5 bases). The germline V gene has CDR1 SNHLY and CDR2 FYNNEI. V gave up 4 bases and J gave up 2 bases, with 5 bases separating them. This CDR3 has 12 amino acids. CDR3 nucleotide sequence: TGTGCCAGCAGTGCAGGGCAAGAGACCCAGTACTTC. Translation gives CASSAGQETQYF. Together with reference TRBV2 and TRBJ2-5, the CDR3 gives the full variable domain: EPEVTQTPSHQVTQMGQEVILRCVPISNHLYFYWYRQILGQKVEFLVSFYNNEISEKSEIFDDQFSVERPDGSNFTLKIRSTKLEDSAMYFCASSAGQETQYFGPGTRLLVL.

The chain joins TRBV12-5 to TRBJ2-1; D gene unclear. This CDR3 contains 12 residues. CDR1 and CDR2 from the germline V gene are LGHNT and FRNRAP. Trimming took off 0 bases at V and 5 bases at J, with 2 bases between the two ends. As DNA, the CDR3 is TGTGCTAGTGGTTTGGTTAACAATGAGCAGTTCTTC. Translated, it gives CASGLVNNEQFF.

The chain couples TRBV19 to TRBJ2-1, with 7 bases matching TRBD2. V lost 3 bases and J lost 2; bases outside the gene matches: 7. CDR3 length: 16 amino acids. CDR1 is LNHDA and CDR2 is SQIVND in the germline V gene (reference sequence). CDR3 in DNA: TGTGCCAGTAGTATCACCGGGACTACCCCCTACAATGAGCAGTTCTTC. Translated, it gives CASSITGTTPYNEQFF.

This chain uses TRBV7-2 with TRBJ1-3; maybe TRBD1 (5 bases). The CDR3 loop spans 16 amino acids. V lost 4 bases and J lost 3, with 16 bases in between. Germline V CDR1 and CDR2: SGHTA, FQGNSA. The CDR3 spells CASSSQLAGVGNTIYF. In DNA, the CDR3 is TGTGCCAGCAGCTCACAACTGGCGGGGGTTGGAAACACCATATATTTT.

The rearrangement links TRBV21-1 to TRBJ2-7; TRBD2 is taken as the D call from the table, unchecked against the DNA. TRBV21-1 is designated a pseudogene. There are 18 residues in the CDR3. The CDR3 nucleotides are TGTGCCAGCAGCAAACAGTCGCTAGCGGAGTTATGCTCCTACGAGCAGTACGTC. Protein product: CASSKQSLAELCSYEQYV.

V and J are TRBV3-1 (or the pseudogene TRBV3-2) and TRBJ1-6, with D hard to call. In germline, CDR1 is LGHDT, CDR2 YNNKEL (reference sequence). This CDR3 has 16 amino acids. Trimming took 4 bases from V and 1 from J, leaving 11 bases between them. The CDR3 nucleotides read TGTGCCAGCAGCCGGAACGCAGGTTCCTATAATTCACCCCTCCACTTT. Residues: CASSRNAGSYNSPLHF.

The chain has TRBV7-9 and TRBJ2-1, with 8 bases fitting TRBD2. Germline CDR1 and CDR2: SEHNR and FQNEAQ (reference sequence). The trim removed 2 bases at V and 6 bases at J, leaving 6 bases unmatched. The CDR3 runs 15 residues. Written as DNA, the CDR3 is TGTGCCAGCAGCTTAAATGCGGGAGGAGTCAATGAGCAGTTCTTC. Amino acids: CASSLNAGGVNEQFF. Looking up the rest from reference TRBV7-9 and TRBJ2-1 gives the full variable domain: DTGVSQNPRHKITKRGQNVTFRCDPISEHNRLYWYRQTLGQGPEFLTYFQNEAQLEKSRLLSDRFSAERPKGSFSTLEIQRTEQGDSAMYLCASSLNAGGVNEQFFGPGTRLTVL.

This sequence joins TRBV7-5 and TRBJ1-6; the table calls TRBD1, which could not be checked here. TRBV7-5 is assigned pseudogene status. The CDR3 consists of 18 residues. For the CDR3, the DNA is TGTGTCAGAAGCTTAGAGTCGCACGTAGGACACTATAATTCACCCCTCCACTTT. It translates to CVRSLESHVGHYNSPLHF.

Only one count was recorded for this clone. Germline is not matched at one junction end, which may reflect a read error. The rearrangement links TRBV20-1 to TRBJ2-3; 7 positions match TRBD1. This CDR3 has 9 amino acids. Germline CDR1 is DFQATT and CDR2 is SNEGSKA (reference sequence). CDR3 nucleotide sequence: TGCAGTGCACCCCCCACAGGGGTTTTT. It codes for CSAPPTGVF.

V gene TRBV2 combines with J gene TRBJ1-5, with a tentative D call TRBD1 (6 bases). Trimming cost V 6 bases and J 1 base, with 13 bases left between them. The germline CDR1 and CDR2 sequences are SNHLY and FYNNEI. This CDR3 has 15 residues. The DNA for the CDR3 is TGTGCCAGCAGGGGACAAACAGAGAGCAATCAGCCCCAGCATTTT. Translating gives CASRGQTESNQPQHF.

In this sample, this clone turned up once. Relative to the germline gene, one junction end is altered; a read error may explain this. This chain connects TRBV5-1 to TRBJ2-1, with D perhaps matching TRBD1 (6 bases). From germline, CDR1 is SGHRS and CDR2 YFSETQ. The CDR3 is 15 residues long. The CDR3 DNA reads TGTGCCAGCAGCCCCTCAGGACAGCACTACAATGAGCAGTTCTTC. Translating gives CASSPSGQHYNEQFF.

This clone showed up just a few times. The V call is TRBV2, the J call TRBJ1-5; a weak D match, TRBD1 (6 bases). The CDR3 has 14 amino acids. The germline V gene encodes CDR1 SNHLY and CDR2 FYNNEI. V lost 10 bases and J 4 bases, leaving 17 bases between the germline ends. The chain's CDR3 is CATGPYRVNQPQHF. The DNA of the CDR3 is TGTGCCACCGGCCCCTACAGGGTTAATCAGCCCCAGCATTTT.

By proportion, this clone is medium-sized. The rearrangement links TRBV6-2 or TRBV6-3 to TRBJ2-3, with TRBD2 as a possible D gene (5 bases). The CDR3 covers 13 residues. The V gene's germline CDR1 is MNHEY and CDR2 SVGEGT. Trimming cost V 2 bases and J 2 bases, with 5 bases left between them. In DNA, the CDR3 is TGTGCCAGCAGTTACCGGGACACAGATACGCAGTATTTT. This translates into CASSYRDTDTQYF.

This chain joins TRBV3-1 (or the pseudogene TRBV3-2) and TRBJ1-1, with a possible D match to TRBD1 (6 bases). Germline V CDR1 and CDR2: LGHDT, YNNKEL (reference sequence). The CDR3 covers 14 residues. The ends were cut back, 2 bases at V and 3 bases at J, with 10 bases in the middle. The CDR3 DNA reads as TGTGCCAGCAGCCAAATCAGGGGAGACACTGAAGCTTTCTTT. Translating it yields CASSQIRGDTEAFF.